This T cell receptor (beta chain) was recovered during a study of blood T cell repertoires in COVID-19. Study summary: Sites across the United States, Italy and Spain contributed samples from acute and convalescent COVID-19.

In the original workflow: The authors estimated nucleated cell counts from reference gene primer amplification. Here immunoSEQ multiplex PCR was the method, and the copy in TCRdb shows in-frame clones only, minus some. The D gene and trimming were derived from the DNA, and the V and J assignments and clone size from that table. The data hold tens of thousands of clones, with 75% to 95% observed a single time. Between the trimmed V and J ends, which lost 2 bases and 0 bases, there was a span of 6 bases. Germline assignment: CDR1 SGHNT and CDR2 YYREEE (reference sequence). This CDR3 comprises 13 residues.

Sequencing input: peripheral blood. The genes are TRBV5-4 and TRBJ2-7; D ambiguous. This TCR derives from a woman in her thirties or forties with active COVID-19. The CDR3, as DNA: TGTGCCAGCAGCTTCCCGAGCTCCTACGAGCAGTACTTC. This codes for CASSFPSSYEQYF.